This is a list of T cell receptor beta chains from one sample in a study of T cell changes during pregnancy in multiple sclerosis. Here immunoSEQ multiplex PCR was the method, and the copy in TCRdb shows in-frame clones only, minus some. Counted here are around 100,000 clones, about 91% occurring once; the ten biggest clones make up 3.1%. The source was peripheral blood, collected in the second trimester of pregnancy. These receptors were obtained from a female donor with multiple sclerosis, enrolled in a pregnancy study. CDR3s include the opening cysteine and the closing phenylalanine or tryptophan. A D gene is named only where the DNA matches it firmly. Only part of the rows carry a size: once, few, many, or a class if the clone is expanded.

TRBJ2-7 | NA | TRBV30 | many | CAWSRGTLGQYF | TGTGCCTGGAGTAGAGGGACTCTGGGGCAGTACTTC
TRBJ1-5 | TRBD1 | TRBV15 | NA | CATSRDYRGNQPQHF | TGTGCCACCAGCAGAGATTACAGGGGGAATCAGCCCCAGCATTTT
TRBJ1-2 | NA | TRBV6-1 | NA | CASSGDGRGVRGYTF | TGTGCCAGCAGCGGTGATGGTCGGGGGGTGAGAGGCTACACCTTC
TRBJ2-3 | NA | TRBV30 | once | CAWSRGSRTDTQYF | TGTGCCTGGAGTAGGGGGAGCCGCACAGATACGCAGTATTTT
TRBJ2-3 | TRBD1 | TRBV7-9 | NA | CASSQWTGSTDTQYF | TGTGCCAGCAGCCAATGGACAGGGAGCACAGATACGCAGTATTTT
TRBJ1-4 | TRBD1 | TRBV5-6 | NA | CASRGQGYEKLFF | TGTGCCAGCAGGGGACAGGGGTATGAAAAACTGTTTTTT
TRBJ2-7 | TRBD2 | TRBV9 | once | CASSVASGRYEQYF | TGTGCCAGCAGCGTCGCTAGCGGGAGGTACGAGCAGTACTTC
TRBJ1-3 | TRBD1 | TRBV9 | NA | CASSVRDSSGNTIYF | TGTGCCAGCAGCGTAAGGGACAGCTCTGGAAACACCATATATTTT
TRBJ1-3 | TRBD1 | TRBV30 | once | CAWGQGGYTIYF | TGTGCCTGGGGACAGGGAGGGTACACCATATATTTT
TRBJ2-2 | NA | TRBV5-5 | NA | CASSLTPGLNTGELFF | TGTGCCAGCAGCTTAACGCCGGGACTCAACACCGGGGAGCTGTTTTTT
TRBJ1-3 | TRBD1 | TRBV6-6 | NA | CASSYSRGQGLVTIYF | TGTGCCAGCAGTTACTCGAGGGGACAGGGATTAGTCACCATATATTTT
TRBJ1-2 | TRBD1 | TRBV7-2 | NA | CASSLATGIHGYTF | TGTGCCAGCAGCTTAGCGACAGGGATCCATGGCTACACCTTC
TRBJ2-7 | NA | TRBV6-4 | NA | CASTPTDSYSYEQYF | TGTGCCAGCACTCCCACTGACTCTTACTCCTACGAGCAGTACTTC
TRBJ2-5 | TRBD2 | TRBV2 | NA | CASSVPPSGVKETQYF | TGTGCCAGCAGTGTCCCTCCTAGCGGGGTAAAAGAGACCCAGTACTTC
TRBJ2-7 | NA | TRBV28 | NA | CASSLPGPYEQYF | TGTGCCAGCAGTTTACCAGGGCCCTACGAGCAGTACTTC
TRBJ2-3 | TRBD2 | TRBV5-4 | NA | CASRGAGGPDTQYF | TGTGCCAGCAGAGGAGCGGGAGGCCCAGATACGCAGTATTTT
TRBJ2-5 | NA | TRBV4-2 | NA | CASSQEPWGEETQYF | TGTGCCAGCAGCCAAGAACCGTGGGGGGAAGAGACCCAGTACTTC
TRBJ2-5 | NA | TRBV28 | NA | CASSTDEETQYF | TGTGCCAGCAGTACCGATGAGGAGACCCAGTACTTC
TRBJ1-1 | NA | TRBV18 | once | CASSQRDRRTEAFF | TGTGCCAGCTCACAGAGAGACAGGAGAACTGAAGCTTTCTTT
TRBJ1-1 | NA | TRBV5-4 | NA | CASSSQGSDTEAFF | TGTGCCAGCAGTTCCCAGGGAAGTGACACTGAAGCTTTCTTT
TRBJ1-3 | NA | TRBV6-1 | few | CASSGGPNTIYF | TGTGCCAGCAGCGGCGGGCCGAACACCATATATTTT
TRBJ2-1 | TRBD2 | TRBV27 | NA | CASRATSGGYNEQFF | TGTGCCAGCCGGGCGACGAGCGGGGGATACAATGAGCAGTTCTTC
TRBJ1-5 | NA | TRBV5-8 | NA | CASSLTGQHF | TGTGCCAGCAGCTTAACAGGCCAGCATTTT
TRBJ2-1 | NA | TRBV29-1 | NA | CSVEGSSYNEQFF | TGCAGCGTTGAGGGGAGCTCCTACAATGAGCAGTTCTTC
TRBJ2-5 | TRBD2 | TRBV29-1 | NA | CSVGTSGKETQYF | TGCAGCGTTGGGACTAGCGGGAAAGAGACCCAGTACTTC
TRBJ1-1 | TRBD1 | TRBV14 | NA | CASSQLAPRGRIRPNTEAFF | TGTGCCAGCAGCCAACTAGCACCCAGGGGGCGCATACGTCCGAACACTGAAGCTTTCTTT
TRBJ2-7 | NA | TRBV30 | NA | CAWSVGTLADEQYF | TGTGCCTGGAGTGTAGGTACTCTGGCGGACGAGCAGTACTTC
TRBJ2-3 | NA | TRBV9 | NA | CASSVTGVGRNTQYF | TGTGCCAGCAGCGTAACGGGAGTAGGCAGGAATACGCAGTATTTT
TRBJ1-2 | TRBD1 | TRBV28 | NA | CASTGQVSWYGYTF | TGTGCCAGCACCGGACAGGTCTCTTGGTATGGCTACACCTTC
TRBJ2-1 | TRBD1 | TRBV6-1 | NA | CASSDRRDRYNEQFF | TGTGCCAGCAGTGACCGCCGGGACAGATACAATGAGCAGTTCTTC
TRBJ2-7 | TRBD2 | TRBV5-4 | NA | CASSAVVSSGRAKISYEQYF | TGTGCCAGCAGCGCCGTCGTTTCCAGCGGGAGGGCCAAAATCTCCTACGAGCAGTACTTC
TRBJ2-1 | TRBD2 | TRBV27 | NA | CASRTSGSREQFF | TGTGCCAGCAGAACTAGCGGGAGTAGGGAGCAGTTCTTC
TRBJ2-1 | TRBD2 | TRBV4-3 | NA | CASSQELAGYNEQFF | TGCGCCAGCAGCCAAGAACTAGCGGGTTACAATGAGCAGTTCTTC
TRBJ2-1 | TRBD1 | TRBV28 | NA | CASSQTPGQWPREQFF | TGTGCCAGCAGTCAGACCCCGGGACAGTGGCCCCGTGAGCAGTTCTTC
TRBJ2-7 | NA | TRBV19 | NA | CASSRGGGYYEQYF | TGTGCCAGTAGCCGAGGGGGGGGTTACTACGAGCAGTACTTC
TRBJ2-1 | TRBD1 | TRBV7-2 | NA | CASSLRGQDVYNEQFF | TGTGCCAGCAGCCTACGCGGACAGGACGTTTACAATGAGCAGTTCTTC
TRBJ1-4 | NA | TRBV9 | NA | CASSVDEATNEKLFF | TGTGCCAGCAGCGTAGACGAGGCGACTAATGAAAAACTGTTTTTT
TRBJ2-2 | NA | TRBV5-6 | NA | CASSLSPGEGELFF | TGTGCCAGCAGCTTGAGTCCCGGGGAAGGGGAGCTGTTTTTT
TRBJ2-7 | NA | TRBV6-6 | NA | CASSQEGRTYEQYF | TGTGCCAGCAGCCAGGAGGGGCGTACCTACGAGCAGTACTTC
TRBJ2-6 | NA | TRBV9 | once | CASSVVSGANVLTF | TGTGCCAGCAGCGTAGTATCCGGGGCCAACGTCCTGACTTTC
TRBJ2-7 | NA | TRBV7-9 | NA | CASSRTGTKYLEQYF | TGTGCCAGCAGCCGAACCGGGACAAAGTATCTCGAGCAGTACTTC
TRBJ2-1 | NA | TRBV6-1 | once | CASLPLAGSYNEQFF | TGTGCCAGCCTCCCCCTGGCGGGCTCCTACAATGAGCAGTTCTTC
TRBJ2-7 | TRBD1 | TRBV27 | NA | CASSFGQGLYEQYF | TGTGCCAGCAGTTTTGGACAGGGGCTCTACGAGCAGTACTTC
TRBJ2-7 | TRBD2 | TRBV5-1 | NA | CASRRTSGGSSYEQYF | TGCGCCAGCAGGCGTACTAGCGGAGGGAGCTCCTACGAGCAGTACTTC